The 3 T cell receptor beta chains reported below all come from one sample, sequenced in a study of blood T cells in healthy people across ages. A second roughly 6 to 11 cycle PCR used barcoded and J-beta primers. TCRdb independently ran MiXCR on the 5' RACE reads; one entry per CDR3 protein. The data hold some 880,000 distinct CDR3 sequences, with roughly 40% observed a single time. Material for sequencing was blood. The source is a man in his late teens or twenties in good health.

The genes are TRBV25-1 and TRBJ1-2; D unresolved. Germline lookup yields CDR1 MGHDK and CDR2 SYGVNS. CDR3 length: 11 amino acids. The V gene lost 10 bases and the J gene lost 8 bases, with 14 bases spanning the gap. CDR3 bases: TGTGCCACCTCGGAGGGCCTCGGCTACACCTTC. It is translated as CATSEGLGYTF.

The J gene is TRBJ2-5, the V gene TRBV5-1; 10 bases map to TRBD2. J lost 1 base, V lost 0 bases, and 3 bases had no gene match. The CDR3 sequence is 16 residues long. The V gene's germline CDR1 is SGHRS and CDR2 YFSETQ. This chain's CDR3 is CASSLDTSGAQETQYF. CDR3 DNA: TGCGCCAGCAGCTTGGATACTAGCGGGGCCCAAGAGACCCAGTACTTC.

As concerns this clonotype: The germline gene is not matched at one end of the junction; a read error may be the cause. V gene TRBV5-1 combines with J gene TRBJ2-1; TRBD1 might be the D (8 bases). CDR3 length: 16 residues. Germline V gene lookup returns CDR1 SGHRS and CDR2 YFSETQ. Here the CDR3 reads CASSLTQGGVYNERFF. For the CDR3, the DNA is TGCGCCAGCAGCTTGACACAGGGGGGGGTCTACAATGAGCGGTTCTTC.